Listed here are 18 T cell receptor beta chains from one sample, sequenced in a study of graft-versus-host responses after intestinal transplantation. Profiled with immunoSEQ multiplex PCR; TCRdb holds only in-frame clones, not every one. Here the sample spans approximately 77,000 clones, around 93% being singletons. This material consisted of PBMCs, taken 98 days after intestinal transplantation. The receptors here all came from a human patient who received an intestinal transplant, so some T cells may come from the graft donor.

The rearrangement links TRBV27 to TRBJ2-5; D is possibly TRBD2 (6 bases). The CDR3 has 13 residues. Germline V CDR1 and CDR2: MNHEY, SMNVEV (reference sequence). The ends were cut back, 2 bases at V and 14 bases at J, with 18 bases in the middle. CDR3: CASSLKLGTGLYF. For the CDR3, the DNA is TGTGCCAGCAGTTTAAAATTGGGGACTGGCTTATACTTC.

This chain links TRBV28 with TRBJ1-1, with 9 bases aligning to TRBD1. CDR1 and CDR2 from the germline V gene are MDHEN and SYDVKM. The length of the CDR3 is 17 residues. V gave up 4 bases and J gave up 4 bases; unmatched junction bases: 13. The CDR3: CASSSSNRGLRSTEAFF. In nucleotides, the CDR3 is TGTGCCAGCAGTTCCTCCAACAGGGGGCTAAGGAGCACTGAAGCTTTCTTT.

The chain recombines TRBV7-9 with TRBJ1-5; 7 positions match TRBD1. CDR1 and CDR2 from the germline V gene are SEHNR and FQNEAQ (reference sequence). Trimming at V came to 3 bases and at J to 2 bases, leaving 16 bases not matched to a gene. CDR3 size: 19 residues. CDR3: CASSFSLGQTYSGNQPQHF. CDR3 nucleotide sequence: TGTGCCAGCAGCTTTTCGCTGGGACAGACCTATAGCGGCAATCAGCCCCAGCATTTT.

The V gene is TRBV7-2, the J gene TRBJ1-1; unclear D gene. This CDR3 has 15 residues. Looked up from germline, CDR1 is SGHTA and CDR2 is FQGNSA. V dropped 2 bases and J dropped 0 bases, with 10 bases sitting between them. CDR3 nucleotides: TGTGCCAGCAGCTTATCCGACACGATGAACACTGAAGCTTTCTTT. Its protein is CASSLSDTMNTEAFF.

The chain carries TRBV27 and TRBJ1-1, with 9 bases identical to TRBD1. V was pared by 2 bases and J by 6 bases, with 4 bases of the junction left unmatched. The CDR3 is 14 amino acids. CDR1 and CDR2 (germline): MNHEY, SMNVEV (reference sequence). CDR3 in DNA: TGTGCCAGCAGTTTAATGGGACAGGGCGCTGAAGCTTTCTTT. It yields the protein CASSLMGQGAEAFF.

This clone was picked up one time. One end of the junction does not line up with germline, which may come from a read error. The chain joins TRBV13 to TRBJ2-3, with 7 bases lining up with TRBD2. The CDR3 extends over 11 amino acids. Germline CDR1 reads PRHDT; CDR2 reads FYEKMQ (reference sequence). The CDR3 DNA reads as TGTGCCAGCAGCCTAGCGGAGCACAGAAATTTT. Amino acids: CASSLAEHRNF.

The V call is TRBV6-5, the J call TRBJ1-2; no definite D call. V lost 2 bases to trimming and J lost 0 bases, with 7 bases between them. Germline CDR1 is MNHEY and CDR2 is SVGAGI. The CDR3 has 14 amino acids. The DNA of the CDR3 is TGTGCCAGCAGTTACCGAGGTTCTAACTATGGCTACACCTTC. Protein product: CASSYRGSNYGYTF.

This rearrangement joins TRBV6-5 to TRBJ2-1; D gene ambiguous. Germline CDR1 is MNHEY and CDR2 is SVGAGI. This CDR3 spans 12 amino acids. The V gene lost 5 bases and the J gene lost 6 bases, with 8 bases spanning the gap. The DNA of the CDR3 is TGTGCCAGCAGTGAAGTGGTCAATGAGCAGTTCTTC. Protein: CASSEVVNEQFF.

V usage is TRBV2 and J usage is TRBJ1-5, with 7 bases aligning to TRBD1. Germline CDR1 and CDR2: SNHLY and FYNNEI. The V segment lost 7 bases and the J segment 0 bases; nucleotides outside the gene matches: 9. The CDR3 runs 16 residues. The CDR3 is CASTRRGDSSNQPQHF. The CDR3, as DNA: TGTGCCAGCACCCGCCGTGGGGACAGTAGCAATCAGCCCCAGCATTTT.

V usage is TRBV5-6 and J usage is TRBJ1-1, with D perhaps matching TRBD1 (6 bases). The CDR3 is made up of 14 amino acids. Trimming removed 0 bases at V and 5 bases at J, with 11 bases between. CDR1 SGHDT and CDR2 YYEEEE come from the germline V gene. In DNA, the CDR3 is TGTGCCAGCAGCTTGGTGGGGGCCGGGACTGAAGCTTTCTTT. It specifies CASSLVGAGTEAFF.

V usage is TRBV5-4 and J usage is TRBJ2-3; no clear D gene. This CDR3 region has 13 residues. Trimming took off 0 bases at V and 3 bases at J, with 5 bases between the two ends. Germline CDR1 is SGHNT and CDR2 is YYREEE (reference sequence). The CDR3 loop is CASSLAGTDTQYF. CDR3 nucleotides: TGTGCCAGCAGCTTGGCCGGGACAGATACGCAGTATTTT.

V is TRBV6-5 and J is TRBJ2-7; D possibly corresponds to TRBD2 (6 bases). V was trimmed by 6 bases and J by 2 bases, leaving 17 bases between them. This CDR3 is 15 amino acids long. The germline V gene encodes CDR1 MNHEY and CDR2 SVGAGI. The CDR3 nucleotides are TGTGCCAGCAGCCCAACGTGGGACTCCACCTACGAGCAGTACTTC. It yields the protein CASSPTWDSTYEQYF.

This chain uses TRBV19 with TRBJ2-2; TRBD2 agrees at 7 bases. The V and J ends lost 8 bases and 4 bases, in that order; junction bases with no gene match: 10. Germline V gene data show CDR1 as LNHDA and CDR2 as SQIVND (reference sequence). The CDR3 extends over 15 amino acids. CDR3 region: CASWPGGSSTGELFF. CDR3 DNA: TGTGCCAGTTGGCCGGGAGGATCGAGCACCGGGGAGCTGTTTTTT.

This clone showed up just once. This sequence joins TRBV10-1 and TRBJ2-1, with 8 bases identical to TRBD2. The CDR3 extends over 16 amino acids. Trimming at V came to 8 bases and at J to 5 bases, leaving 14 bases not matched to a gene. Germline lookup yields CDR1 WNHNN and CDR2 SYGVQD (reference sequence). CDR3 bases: TGCGCCAGCGCAGGGAGCGGGGGCCTCCCCGACAATGAGCAGTTCTTC. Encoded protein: CASAGSGGLPDNEQFF.

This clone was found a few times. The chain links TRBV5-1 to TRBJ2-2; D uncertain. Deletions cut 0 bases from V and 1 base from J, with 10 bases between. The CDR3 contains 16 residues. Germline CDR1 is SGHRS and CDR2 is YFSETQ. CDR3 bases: TGCGCCAGCAGCTTGGAACCAAATAAGAACACCGGGGAGCTGTTTTTT. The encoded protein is CASSLEPNKNTGELFF.

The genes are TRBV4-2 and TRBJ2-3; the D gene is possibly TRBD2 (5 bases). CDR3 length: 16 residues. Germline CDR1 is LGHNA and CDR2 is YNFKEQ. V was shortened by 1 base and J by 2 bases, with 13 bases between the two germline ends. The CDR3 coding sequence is TGTGCCAGCAGCCAAGTGGTGGGAGATACCACAGATACGCAGTATTTT. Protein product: CASSQVVGDTTDTQYF.

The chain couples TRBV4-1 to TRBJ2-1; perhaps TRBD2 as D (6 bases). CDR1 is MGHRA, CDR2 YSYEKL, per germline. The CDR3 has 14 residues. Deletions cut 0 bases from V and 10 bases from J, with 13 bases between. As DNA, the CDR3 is TGCGCCAGCAGCCAAGATCCGGGACTCAGGGAGCAGTTCTTC. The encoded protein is CASSQDPGLREQFF.

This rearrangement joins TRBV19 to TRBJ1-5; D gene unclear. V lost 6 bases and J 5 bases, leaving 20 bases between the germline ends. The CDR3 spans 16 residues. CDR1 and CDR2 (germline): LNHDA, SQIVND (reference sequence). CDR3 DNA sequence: TGTGCCAGTAGCCTCACCCGGGCACAGCTATATCAGCCCCAGCATTTT. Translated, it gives CASSLTRAQLYQPQHF.